This T cell receptor (beta chain) stems from a study of shared clonotypes between healthy human individuals. Notes on the study in general: Limited genetic and exposure-history diversity came from having few donors.

Donors had no recently reported acute infections or vaccinations and were HIV-negative. The study separated CD4+ cells into CD45RA+ naive and CD45RA-negative memory subsets. The study ran the assay at deep level. Assay: immunoSEQ multiplex PCR; the TCRdb copy retains only in-frame clones and omits some. The sample lists 950,000 to 1,300,000 clones; about 76% were seen once. To note about this clone: Its target is not known.

V lost 5 bases and J lost 6, with 14 bases in between. The CDR3 is 14 residues long. Germline assignment: CDR1 LNHDA and CDR2 SQIVND (reference sequence). J is TRBJ2-1 and V is TRBV19, with D possibly being TRBD1 (6 bases). Sequencing was carried out using memory CD4+ T cells sorted from blood. Noted subset: CD45RA-negative fraction. This receptor was obtained from a man aged 18 to 30 in good health. The CDR3, as DNA: TGTGCCAGTAGTGCGCTACAGGGCCGCAATGAGCAGTTCTTC. Translating it yields CASSALQGRNEQFF. Full variable domain (remainder filled in from reference TRBV19 and TRBJ2-1): DGGITQSPKYLFRKEGQNVTLSCEQNLNHDAMYWYRQDPGQGLRLIYYSQIVNDFQKGDIAEGYSVSREKKESFPLTVTSAQKNPTAFYLCASSALQGRNEQFFGPGTRLTVL.